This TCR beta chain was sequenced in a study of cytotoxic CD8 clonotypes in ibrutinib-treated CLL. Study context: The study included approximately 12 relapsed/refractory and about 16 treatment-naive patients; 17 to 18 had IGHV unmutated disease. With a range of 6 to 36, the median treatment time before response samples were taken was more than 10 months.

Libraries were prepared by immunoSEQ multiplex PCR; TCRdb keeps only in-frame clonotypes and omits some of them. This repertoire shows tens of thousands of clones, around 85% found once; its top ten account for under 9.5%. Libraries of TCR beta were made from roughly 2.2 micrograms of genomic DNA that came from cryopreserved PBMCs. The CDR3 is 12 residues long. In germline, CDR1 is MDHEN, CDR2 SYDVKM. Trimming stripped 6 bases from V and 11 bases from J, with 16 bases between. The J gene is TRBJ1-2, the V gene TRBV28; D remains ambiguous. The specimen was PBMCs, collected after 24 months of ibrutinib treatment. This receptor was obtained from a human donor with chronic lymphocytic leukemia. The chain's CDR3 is CASSHKPVSYTF. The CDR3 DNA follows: TGTGCCAGCAGCCATAAACCAGTCAGTTACACCTTC.